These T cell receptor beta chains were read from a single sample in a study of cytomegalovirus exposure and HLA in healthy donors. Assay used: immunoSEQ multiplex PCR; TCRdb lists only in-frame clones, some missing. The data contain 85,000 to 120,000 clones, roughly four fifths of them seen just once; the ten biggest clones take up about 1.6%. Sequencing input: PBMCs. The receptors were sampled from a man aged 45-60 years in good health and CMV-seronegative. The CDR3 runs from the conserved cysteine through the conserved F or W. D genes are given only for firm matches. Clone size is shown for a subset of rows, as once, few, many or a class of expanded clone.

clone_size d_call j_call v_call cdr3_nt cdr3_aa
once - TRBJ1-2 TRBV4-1 TGCGCCAGCAGCTCCACTTCGGAGACTAACTATGGCTACACCTTC CASSSTSETNYGYTF
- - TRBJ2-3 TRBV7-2 TGTGCCAGCAGCTTAGGAGACACAGATACGCAGTATTTT CASSLGDTDTQYF
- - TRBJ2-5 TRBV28 TGTGCCAGCAGTTTAAGTGGGGCGGGGGAGACCCAGTACTTC CASSLSGAGETQYF
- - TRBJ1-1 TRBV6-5 TGTGCCAGCACCTCGAGAAACACTGAAGCTTTCTTT CASTSRNTEAFF
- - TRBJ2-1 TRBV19 TGTGCCAGTAGTATAGCAGCGGCGATCGGCGAGCAGTTCTTC CASSIAAAIGEQFF
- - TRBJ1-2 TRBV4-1 TGCGCCAGCAGCCAAGGATCAGCTAACTATGGCTACACCTTC CASSQGSANYGYTF
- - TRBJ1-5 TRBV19 TGTGCCAGTAGAAGGGCGGCAAACAGGGAAGGGGAAGATAGCAATCAGCCCCAGCATTTT CASRRAANREGEDSNQPQHF
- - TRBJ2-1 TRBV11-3 TGTGCCAGCAGCTTAGATGCTTCGGGGGAAATTAACAATGAGCAGTTCTTC CASSLDASGEINNEQFF
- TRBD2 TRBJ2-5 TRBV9 TGTGCCAGCAGCGCCCGGGACTATCGTGGGGAGACCCAGTACTTC CASSARDYRGETQYF
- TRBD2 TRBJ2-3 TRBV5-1 TGCGCCAGCACCTTGGGGTACGCGGGGGGAAACGCAGATACGCAGTATTTT CASTLGYAGGNADTQYF
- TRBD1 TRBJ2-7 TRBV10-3 TGTGCCATCAGTGCCGGGACAGGGGCCTACGAGCAGTACTTC CAISAGTGAYEQYF
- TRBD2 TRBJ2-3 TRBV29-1 TGCAGCTCTGACGTAGCGGGGGGGCTGGATACGCAGTATTTT CSSDVAGGLDTQYF
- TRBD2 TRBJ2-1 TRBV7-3 TGTGCCAGCAGCCCAGCGGGGGGGCGGTACAATGAGCAGTTCTTC CASSPAGGRYNEQFF
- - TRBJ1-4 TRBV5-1 TGCGCCAGCAGCTTGGACATCGGGGAAAAACTGTTTTTT CASSLDIGEKLFF
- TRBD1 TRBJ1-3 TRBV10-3 TGTGCCATCAATCAGGGGGACGGAAACACCATATATTTT CAINQGDGNTIYF
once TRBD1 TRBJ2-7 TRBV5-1 TGCGCCAGCTGCCTCGGGACAGGGCACGACGAGCAGTACTTC CASCLGTGHDEQYF
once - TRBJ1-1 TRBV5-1 TGCGCCAGCAGCTCACCCTCCGGACAGCCGAACACTGAAGCTTTCTTT CASSSPSGQPNTEAFF
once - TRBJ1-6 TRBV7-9 TGTGCCAGCAGCTCTCCAGGGAACAATTCACCCCTCCACTTT CASSSPGNNSPLHF
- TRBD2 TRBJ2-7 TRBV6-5 TGTGCCAGCACCCGGGGGGGGATGGACGAGCAGTACTTC CASTRGGMDEQYF
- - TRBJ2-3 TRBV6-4 TGTGCCACTAAGCCCTCGTCTAGCACAGATACGCAGTATTTT CATKPSSSTDTQYF
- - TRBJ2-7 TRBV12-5 TGTGCTAGTGGTTCTAGCCCTGTAATAGCGGCAACCTACGAGCAGTACTTC CASGSSPVIAATYEQYF
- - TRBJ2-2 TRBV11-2 TGTGCCAGCAGCTTAGTCGGGGTCGCGAACACCGGGGAGCTGTTTTTT CASSLVGVANTGELFF
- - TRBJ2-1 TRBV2 TGTGCCAGCAGTGTGAGGGAGGCCGGCAATGAGCAGTTCTTC CASSVREAGNEQFF
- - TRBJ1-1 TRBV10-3 TGTGCCATCAGTCGGACAGAAAACACTGAAGCTTTCTTT CAISRTENTEAFF
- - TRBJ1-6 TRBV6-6 TGTGCCAGCACCGAGGGGGTAACAGGGTCACCCCTCCACTTT CASTEGVTGSPLHF
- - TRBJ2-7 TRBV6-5 TGTGCGACAGGCAGTTTCTACGAGCAGTACTTC CATGSFYEQYF
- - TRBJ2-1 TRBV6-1 TGTGCCAGCAGTGAAAGGGGGGGGACTTTTTCCCAGTTCTTC CASSERGGTFSQFF
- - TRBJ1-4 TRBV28 TGTGCCAGCAGTTTGTCCCGTACAGGGGAAAAACTGTTTTTT CASSLSRTGEKLFF
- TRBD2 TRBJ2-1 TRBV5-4 TGTGCCAGCAGCTCCCCAAGAAGCGGGGCAAACAATGAGCAGTTCTTC CASSSPRSGANNEQFF
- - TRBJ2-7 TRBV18 TGTGCCAGCTCACCAGACAGTACCTACGAGCAGTACTTC CASSPDSTYEQYF
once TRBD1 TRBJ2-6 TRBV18 TGTGCCAGCTCACCACCTGTGGGGACAGGGGGGCTAGGGGCCAACGTCCTGACTTTC CASSPPVGTGGLGANVLTF
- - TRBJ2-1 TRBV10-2 TGCGCCAGCAGTGTACCAGGGGTGGATGAGCAGTTCTTC CASSVPGVDEQFF
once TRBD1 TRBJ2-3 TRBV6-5 TGTGCCAGCAGACCTGAGGGGGCTGGGGATACGCAGTATTTT CASRPEGAGDTQYF
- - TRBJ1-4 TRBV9 TGTGCCAGCAGCGTAGATGAGGGTCCTAATGAAAAACTGTTTTTT CASSVDEGPNEKLFF
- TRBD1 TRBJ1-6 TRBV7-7 TGTGCCAGCAGCGTGACAGGGAATTCACCCCTCCACTTT CASSVTGNSPLHF
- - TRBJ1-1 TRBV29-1 TGCAGCGTTGAGGGGGGGTGGAGCACTGAAGCTTTCTTT CSVEGGWSTEAFF
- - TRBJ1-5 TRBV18 TGTGCCAGCTCCCCCAGGGAGGATCAGCCCCAGCATTTT CASSPREDQPQHF
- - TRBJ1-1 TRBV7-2 TGTGCCAGCAGCTTAGTGGCAGGTATGAACACTGAAGCTTTCTTT CASSLVAGMNTEAFF
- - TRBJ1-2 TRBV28 TGTGCCAGCAGTTATTACAGGAGCGGCTACACCTTC CASSYYRSGYTF
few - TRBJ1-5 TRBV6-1 TGTGCCAGCAGTCAAAATTCGGGGGGAAATCAGCCCCAGCATTTT CASSQNSGGNQPQHF
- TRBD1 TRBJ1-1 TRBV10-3 TGTGCCATCAGTGGATCGACAGGGGAGCACACTGAAGCTTTCTTT CAISGSTGEHTEAFF
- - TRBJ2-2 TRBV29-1 TGCAGCGTTGACTACACAGGGTCCGGGGAGCTGTTTTTT CSVDYTGSGELFF
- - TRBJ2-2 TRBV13 TGTGCCAGCAGCCCTCGCGGAGGGACCGGGGAGCTGTTTTTT CASSPRGGTGELFF
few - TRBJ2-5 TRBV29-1 TGCAGCGCAAGAGCCGTCTCGGAGACCCAGTACTTC CSARAVSETQYF
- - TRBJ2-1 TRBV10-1 TGCGCCAGCAGTGAGAGACAGGGACTCTACAATGAGCAGTTCTTC CASSERQGLYNEQFF
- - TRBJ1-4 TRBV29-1 TGCAGCGTGATCCTAAATGAAAAACTGTTTTTT CSVILNEKLFF
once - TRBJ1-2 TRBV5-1 TGCGCCAGCAGCGCGGATTCCAACTATGGCTACACCTTC CASSADSNYGYTF
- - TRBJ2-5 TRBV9 TGTGCCAGCAGCGTTCTCGCGGGACGGGAGACCCAGTACTTC CASSVLAGRETQYF
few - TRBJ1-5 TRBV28 TGTGCCAGCAGTGTAAACTCGGGACACCTTAGCAATCAGCCCCAGCATTTT CASSVNSGHLSNQPQHF
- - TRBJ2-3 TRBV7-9 TGTGCCAGCAGCTTAGGGGGTGGGGGGGGCATGAGAGATACGCAGTATTTT CASSLGGGGGMRDTQYF
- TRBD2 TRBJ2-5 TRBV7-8 TGTGCCAGCAGCTTAGGGACTAGCGCGACCCAAGAGACCCAGTACTTC CASSLGTSATQETQYF
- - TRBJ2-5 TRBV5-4 TGTGCCAGCAGACCGGGCCCGGACTTCCAAGAGACCCAGTACTTC CASRPGPDFQETQYF
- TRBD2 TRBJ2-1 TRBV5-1 TGCGCCAGCAGCTTAGCGGGGGCCAACCCCCCCTACAATGAGCAGTTCTTC CASSLAGANPPYNEQFF
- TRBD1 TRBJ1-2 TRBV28 TGTGCCAGCAGCGACGAGGGGGCGCGGGGTGGATATGGCTACACCTTC CASSDEGARGGYGYTF
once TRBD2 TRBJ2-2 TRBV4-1 TGCGCCAGCAGCCAAGATCAGCGGGGGGCGAACACCGGGGAGCTGTTTTTT CASSQDQRGANTGELFF
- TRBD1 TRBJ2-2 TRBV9 TGTGCCAGCAGCCTCCTCCCCCCCCGGGACAGGGGGCGCTGGGGCACCGGGGAGCTGTTTTTT CASSLLPPRDRGRWGTGELFF